A selection of T cell receptor beta chains follows, all from one sample in a study of OX40 agonist ivuxolimab in advanced cancers. Sequenced by immunoSEQ multiplex PCR; TCRdb stores in-frame clones only, minus some. The sample contains about 70,000 clones, approximately 88% of which appear only once. The sequenced sample was CD4+ or CD8+ T cells sorted from blood, obtained in a trial of the OX40 agonist ivuxolimab. The receptors shown here come from an adult with an advanced solid tumor such as melanoma, head and neck, liver or kidney cancer. CDR3s include the opening cysteine and the closing phenylalanine or tryptophan. The D gene is left open where the match is weak. Size is stated for part of the rows, as once, few or many counts, or as a class when the clone is expanded.

>TRBV27|.|TRBD1|TRBJ1-1
TGTGCCAGCAGTTCGGGACAGGGGGGACTTTTGAACACTGAAGCTTTCTTT
CASSSGQGGLLNTEAFF
>TRBV2|.|.|TRBJ2-7
TGTGCCAGCAGGACAGCTAGGGCGGTCGAGCAGTACTTC
CASRTARAVEQYF
>TRBV6-4|few|TRBD1|TRBJ1-2
TGTGCCAGCAGTGACTCGTTCGAGACAGGGGGCTACACCTTC
CASSDSFETGGYTF
>TRBV6-1|.|.|TRBJ1-1
TGTGCCAGCAGTGAGGCCGAAGCTACTGAAGCTTTCTTT
CASSEAEATEAFF
>TRBV27|once|.|TRBJ2-7
TGTGCCAGCAGCTCCCCAGGACCACTCGAGCAGTACTTC
CASSSPGPLEQYF
>TRBV13|.|.|TRBJ2-7
TGTGCCAGCAGCTCACAGGGATTCGAGCAGTACTTC
CASSSQGFEQYF
>TRBV15|.|.|TRBJ1-4
TGTGCCACCAGCAGAGATCTCCCTCTCAATGAAAAACTGTTTTTT
CATSRDLPLNEKLFF
>TRBV4-1|once|.|TRBJ1-1
TGCGCCAGCAGCCATTCCACAGGGATGAACACTGAAGCTTTCTTT
CASSHSTGMNTEAFF
>TRBV28|.|.|TRBJ1-2
TGTGCCAGCTCCCGTCCGGGGGGCTATGGCTACACCTTC
CASSRPGGYGYTF
>TRBV19|once|.|TRBJ1-2
TGTGCCAGTAGCCAGGGGACCTTTGACTATGGCTACACCTTC
CASSQGTFDYGYTF
>TRBV7-6|.|TRBD1|TRBJ2-3
TGTGCCAGCAGCTTTGAAACAGGGGGCCCAACAGATACGCAGTATTTT
CASSFETGGPTDTQYF
>TRBV5-6|.|.|TRBJ1-1
TGTGCCAGCAGCTTGAACCCCTTTGAGGCTTTCTTT
CASSLNPFEAFF
>TRBV29-1|.|.|TRBJ2-7
TGCAGCGTGGGACGGGCTGGCTCCTACGAGCAGTACTTC
CSVGRAGSYEQYF
>TRBV30|.|.|TRBJ2-3
TGTGCCTGGAGCGACGACAGAGATACCACAGATACGCAGTATTTT
CAWSDDRDTTDTQYF
>TRBV4-2|.|.|TRBJ2-7
TGTGCCAGCAGCCAAGGGGGAAGCTACGAGCAGTACTTC
CASSQGGSYEQYF
>TRBV7-9|.|TRBD2|TRBJ2-1
TGTGCCAGCAGCCTAGCGGGAGCCCGGGGGTACAATGAGCAGTTCTTC
CASSLAGARGYNEQFF
>TRBV30|.|.|TRBJ2-3
TGTGCCTGGAGTGGGTGGACTAGCACAGATACGCAGTATTTT
CAWSGWTSTDTQYF
>TRBV25-1|.|TRBD2|TRBJ2-7
TGTGCCAGCAGTCCGAGGACTAGCGGGAGTCTGTTCCCCTACGAGCAGTACTTC
CASSPRTSGSLFPYEQYF
>TRBV28|.|.|TRBJ2-7
TGTGCCAGCAGTTTTGCGGCAGGGCCCTACGAGCAGTACTTC
CASSFAAGPYEQYF
>TRBV19|.|.|TRBJ1-1
TGTGCCAGTAGGGGGCTAGAGGACACTGAAGCTTTCTTT
CASRGLEDTEAFF
>TRBV6-5|.|.|TRBJ1-1
TGTGCCAGCAGTTATATAGGCAGGATGAACACTGAAGCTTTCTTT
CASSYIGRMNTEAFF
>TRBV13|.|.|TRBJ2-4
TGTGCCAGCAGCTTATGGGGGGCCAAAAACATTCAGTACTTC
CASSLWGAKNIQYF
>TRBV2|.|.|TRBJ2-1
TGTGCCAGCAGTGGTTTGGGCCCGATATACAATGAGCAGTTCTTC
CASSGLGPIYNEQFF
>TRBV9|.|.|TRBJ2-7
TGTGCCAGCAGCGTAGGGAACTCCGGTATATACGAGCAGTACTTC
CASSVGNSGIYEQYF
>TRBV2|few|.|TRBJ2-4
TGTGCCAGCGAGGGGGCCAAAAACATTCAGTACTTC
CASEGAKNIQYF
>TRBV10-2|once|TRBD1|TRBJ1-5
TGCGCCAGCAGTGAGGGACAGGGTGTCAATCAGCCCCAGCATTTT
CASSEGQGVNQPQHF
>TRBV7-9|.|.|TRBJ2-1
TGTGCCAGCAGCTTGGGGAGCCCGGGTGAGCAGTTCTTC
CASSLGSPGEQFF
>TRBV29-1|.|.|TRBJ2-2
TGCAGCGTTGCCGAGCAGGGGCGCGGAGTGGCCGGGGAGCTGTTTTTT
CSVAEQGRGVAGELFF
>TRBV28|.|.|TRBJ1-1
TGTGCCAGCAGTTTGGGGGTCCTGAACACTGAAGCTTTCTTT
CASSLGVLNTEAFF
>TRBV6-6|.|.|TRBJ2-1
TGTGCCAGCAGTTTCCCGCAGGGGCTTGAGCAGTTCTTC
CASSFPQGLEQFF
>TRBV4-1|.|.|TRBJ1-1
TGCGCCAGCAGCCAAGACAGGGACACTGAAGCTTTCTTT
CASSQDRDTEAFF
>TRBV7-9|.|.|TRBJ2-7
TGTGCCAGCAGCTCTTACACCCCCGAGCAGTACTTC
CASSSYTPEQYF
>TRBV29-1|.|.|TRBJ2-5
TGCAGCGTTGAAGAACCAGGGATTGAGACCCAGTACTTC
CSVEEPGIETQYF
>TRBV11-2|once|.|TRBJ2-1
TGTGCCAGCAGCCCAACAGTTTGGAGAACCCTTTACAATGAGCAGTTCTTC
CASSPTVWRTLYNEQFF
>TRBV6-5|once|.|TRBJ1-1
TGTGCCAGCAGCGGGGTACATATGAACACTGAAGCTTTCTTT
CASSGVHMNTEAFF
>TRBV7-9|.|.|TRBJ2-1
TGTGCCAGCAGCGATAGGTCTGAGCAGTTCTTC
CASSDRSEQFF
>TRBV4-1|.|.|TRBJ2-6
TGCGCCAGCAGCCAACGCAGCTCTGGGGCCAACGTCCTGACTTTC
CASSQRSSGANVLTF
>TRBV9|.|.|TRBJ2-2
TGTGCCAGCAGCGTATCTGTTGGCCAGAACACCGGGGAGCTGTTTTTT
CASSVSVGQNTGELFF
>TRBV5-1|few|TRBD1|TRBJ2-7
TGCGCCAGCAGCGCAGGGACAGGGGGCCTGGAGCAGTACTTC
CASSAGTGGLEQYF
>TRBV4-1|.|.|TRBJ2-7
TGCGCCAGCAGCCGGGACCAGTCCTACGAGCAGTACTTC
CASSRDQSYEQYF
>TRBV6-1|.|.|TRBJ1-5
TGTGCCAGCAGTGTCGACCCCTCGGCCCTTTATAGCAATCAGCCCCAGCATTTT
CASSVDPSALYSNQPQHF
>TRBV27|.|TRBD2|TRBJ2-1
TGTGCCAGCAGTCTGGTGCGGGAGTACCATGAGCAGTTCTTC
CASSLVREYHEQFF
>TRBV7-7|.|.|TRBJ2-5
TGTGCTAGCAGCTTTGGGGGGGCACAAGAGACCCAGTACTTC
CASSFGGAQETQYF
>TRBV10-3|.|.|TRBJ2-1
TGTGCCATCAGTGACCGGGGGTACCGGAGCTCCTACAATGAGCAGTTCTTC
CAISDRGYRSSYNEQFF
>TRBV7-8|.|TRBD2|TRBJ2-7
TGTGCCAGCAGCCCCCTGGGGGTAGCGGGAGGCTACGAGCAGTACTTC
CASSPLGVAGGYEQYF
>TRBV7-9|.|TRBD2|TRBJ2-1
TGTGCCAGCAGCTTACGGACTAGCTCAAGGCATGAGCAGTTCTTC
CASSLRTSSRHEQFF
>TRBV23-1|.|.|TRBJ2-1
TGCGCCAGCAGTCAATCTAGGGATGAGCAGTTCTTC
CASSQSRDEQFF
>TRBV5-4|.|TRBD1|TRBJ2-3
TGTGCCAGCTCAGCCGGGACAGCTAGCACAGATACGCAGTATTTT
CASSAGTASTDTQYF
>TRBV4-2|.|.|TRBJ2-7
TGTGCCAGCAGCCCCGGAGGATCCTACGAGCAGTACTTC
CASSPGGSYEQYF
>TRBV19|.|.|TRBJ1-4
TGTGCCAGTAGTCCAAGACCTGCAACTAATGAAAAACTGTTTTTT
CASSPRPATNEKLFF
>TRBV9|.|.|TRBJ2-3
TGTGCCAGCAGCGTAGGTGGGTCCGCCACAGATACGCAGTATTTT
CASSVGGSATDTQYF
>TRBV7-9|.|.|TRBJ2-3
TGTGCCAGCGTTTTGGCCGGTAACACAGATACGCAGTATTTT
CASVLAGNTDTQYF
>TRBV6-6|.|TRBD1|TRBJ1-5
TGTGCCAGCAGTTACTCGACAGGGATCCAACCCCAGCATTTT
CASSYSTGIQPQHF